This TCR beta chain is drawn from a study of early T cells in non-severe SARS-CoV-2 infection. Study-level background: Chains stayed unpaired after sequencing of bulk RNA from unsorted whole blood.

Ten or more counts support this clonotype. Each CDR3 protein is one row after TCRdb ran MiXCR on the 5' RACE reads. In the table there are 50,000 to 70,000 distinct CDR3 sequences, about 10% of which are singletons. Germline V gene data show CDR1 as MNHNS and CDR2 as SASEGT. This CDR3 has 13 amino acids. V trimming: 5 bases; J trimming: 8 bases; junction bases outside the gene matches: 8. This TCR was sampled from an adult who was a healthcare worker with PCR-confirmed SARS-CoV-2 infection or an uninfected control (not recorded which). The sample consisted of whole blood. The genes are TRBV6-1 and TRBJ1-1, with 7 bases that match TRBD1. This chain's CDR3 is CASSLYTGAEAFF. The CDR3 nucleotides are TGTGCCAGCAGTCTTTACACAGGGGCCGAAGCTTTCTTT.